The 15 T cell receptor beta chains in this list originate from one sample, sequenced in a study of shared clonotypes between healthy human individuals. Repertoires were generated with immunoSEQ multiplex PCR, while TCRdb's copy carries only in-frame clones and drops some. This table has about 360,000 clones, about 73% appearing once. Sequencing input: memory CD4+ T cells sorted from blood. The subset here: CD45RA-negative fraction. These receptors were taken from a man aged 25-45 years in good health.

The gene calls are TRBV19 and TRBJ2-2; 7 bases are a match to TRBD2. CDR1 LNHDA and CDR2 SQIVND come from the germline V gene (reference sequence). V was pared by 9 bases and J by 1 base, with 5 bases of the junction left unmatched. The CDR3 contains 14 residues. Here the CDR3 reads CASKLAQNTGELFF. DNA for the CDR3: TGTGCCAGCAAACTAGCGCAGAACACCGGGGAGCTGTTTTTT.

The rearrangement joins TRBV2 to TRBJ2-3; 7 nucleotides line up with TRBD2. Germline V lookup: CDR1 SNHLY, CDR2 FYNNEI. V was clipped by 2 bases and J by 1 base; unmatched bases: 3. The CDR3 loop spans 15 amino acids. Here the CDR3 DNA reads TGTGCCAGCAGTGAAAGGCTAGCGGGCACAGATACGCAGTATTTT. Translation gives CASSERLAGTDTQYF.

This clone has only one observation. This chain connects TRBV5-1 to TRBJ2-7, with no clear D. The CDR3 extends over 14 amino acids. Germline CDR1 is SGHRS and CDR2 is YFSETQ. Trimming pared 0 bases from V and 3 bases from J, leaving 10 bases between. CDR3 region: CASSLAGELYEQYF. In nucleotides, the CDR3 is TGCGCCAGCAGCTTGGCCGGAGAACTCTACGAGCAGTACTTC.

The CDR3 nucleotides are TGTGCCAGCAGCCCAGGACAGGAGAACACTGAAGCTTTCTTT. It codes for CASSPGQENTEAFF. V usage is TRBV11-1 and J usage is TRBJ1-1; TRBD1 aligns across 7 bases. The germline CDR1 and CDR2 sequences are SGHAT and FQDESV (reference sequence). The CDR3 consists of 14 residues. V lost 5 bases, J lost 1 base, and 4 bases stayed unmatched.

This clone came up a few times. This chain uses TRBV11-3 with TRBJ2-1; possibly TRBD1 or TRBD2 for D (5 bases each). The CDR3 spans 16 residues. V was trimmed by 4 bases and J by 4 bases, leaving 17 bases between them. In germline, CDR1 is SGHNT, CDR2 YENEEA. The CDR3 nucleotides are TGTGCCAGCAGCTCCGTAGTGAGGGGTCGATACAATGAGCAGTTCTTC. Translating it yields CASSSVVRGRYNEQFF.

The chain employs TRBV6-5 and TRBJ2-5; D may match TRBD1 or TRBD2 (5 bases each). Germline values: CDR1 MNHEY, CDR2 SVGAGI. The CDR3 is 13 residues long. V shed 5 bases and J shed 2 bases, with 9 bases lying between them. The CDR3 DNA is TGTGCCAGCAGTCCGGGACGTCAAGAGACCCAGTACTTC. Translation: CASSPGRQETQYF.

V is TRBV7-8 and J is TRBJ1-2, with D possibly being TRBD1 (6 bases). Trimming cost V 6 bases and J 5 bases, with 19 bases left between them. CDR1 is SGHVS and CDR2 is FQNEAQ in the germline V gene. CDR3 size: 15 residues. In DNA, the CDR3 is TGTGCCAGCAGTCAACAGGCGGGGGGGGCTTATGGCTACACCTTC. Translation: CASSQQAGGAYGYTF.

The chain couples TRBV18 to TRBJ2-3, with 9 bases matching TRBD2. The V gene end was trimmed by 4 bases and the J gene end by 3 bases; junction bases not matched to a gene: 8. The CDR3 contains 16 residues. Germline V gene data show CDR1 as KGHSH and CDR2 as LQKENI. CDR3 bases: TGTGCCAGCTCACTAATGGCTAGCGGGGTTACAGATACGCAGTATTTT. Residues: CASSLMASGVTDTQYF. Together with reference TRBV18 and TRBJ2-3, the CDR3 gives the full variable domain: NAGVMQNPRHLVRRRGQEARLRCSPMKGHSHVYWYRQLPEEGLKFMVYLQKENIIDESGMPKERFSAEFPKEGPSILRIQQVVRGDSAAYFCASSLMASGVTDTQYFGPGTRLTVL.

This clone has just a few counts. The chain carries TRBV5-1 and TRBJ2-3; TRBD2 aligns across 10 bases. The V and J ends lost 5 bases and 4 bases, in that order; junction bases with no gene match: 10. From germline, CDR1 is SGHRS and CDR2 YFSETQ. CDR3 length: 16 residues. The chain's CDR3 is CASRGRGLAGADTQYF. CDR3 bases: TGCGCCAGCAGGGGTAGGGGGCTAGCGGGAGCAGATACGCAGTATTTT.

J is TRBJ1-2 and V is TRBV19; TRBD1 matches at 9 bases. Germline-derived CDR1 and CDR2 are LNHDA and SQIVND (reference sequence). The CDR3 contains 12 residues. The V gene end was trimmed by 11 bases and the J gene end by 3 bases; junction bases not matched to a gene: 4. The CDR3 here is CAVRQGDYGYTF. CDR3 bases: TGTGCCGTCAGACAGGGGGACTATGGCTACACCTTC.

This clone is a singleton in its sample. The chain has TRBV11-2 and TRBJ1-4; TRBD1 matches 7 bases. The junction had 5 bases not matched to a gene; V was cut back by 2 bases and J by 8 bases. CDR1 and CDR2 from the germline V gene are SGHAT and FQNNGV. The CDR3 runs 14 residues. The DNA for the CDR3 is TGTGCCAGCAGCTTAACAGGGGCAGGGGAAAAACTGTTTTTT. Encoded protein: CASSLTGAGEKLFF.

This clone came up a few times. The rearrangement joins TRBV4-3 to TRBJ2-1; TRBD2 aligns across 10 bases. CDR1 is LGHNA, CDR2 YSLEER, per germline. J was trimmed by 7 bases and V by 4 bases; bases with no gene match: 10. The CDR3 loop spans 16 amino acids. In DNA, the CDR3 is TGCGCCAGCAGCCCGCTAGCGGGAGTCTCTATGAATGAGCAGTTCTTC. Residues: CASSPLAGVSMNEQFF.

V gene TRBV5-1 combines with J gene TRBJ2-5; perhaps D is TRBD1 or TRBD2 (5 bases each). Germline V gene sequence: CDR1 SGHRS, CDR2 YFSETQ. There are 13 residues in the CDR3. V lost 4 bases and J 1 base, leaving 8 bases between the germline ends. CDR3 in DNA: TGCGCCAGCAGCCGGGACCCCCAAGAGACCCAGTACTTC. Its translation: CASSRDPQETQYF.

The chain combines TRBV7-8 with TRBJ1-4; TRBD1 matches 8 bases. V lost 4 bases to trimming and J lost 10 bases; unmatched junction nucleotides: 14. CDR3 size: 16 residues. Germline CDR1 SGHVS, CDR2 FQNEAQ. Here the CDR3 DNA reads TGTGCCAGCAGCTCCACCCTGACAGGGGTCACCGGAAAACTGTTTTTT. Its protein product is CASSSTLTGVTGKLFF. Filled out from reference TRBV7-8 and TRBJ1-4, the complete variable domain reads GAGVSQSPRYKVAKRGQDVALRCDPISGHVSLFWYQQALGQGPEFLTYFQNEAQLDKSGLPSDRFFAERPEGSVSTLKIQRTQQEDSAVYLCASSSTLTGVTGKLFFGSGTQLSVL.

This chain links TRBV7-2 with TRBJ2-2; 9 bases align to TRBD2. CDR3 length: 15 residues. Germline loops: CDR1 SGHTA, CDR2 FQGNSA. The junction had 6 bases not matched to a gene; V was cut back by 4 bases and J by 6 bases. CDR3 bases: TGTGCCAGCAGCTCCGGACTAGCGCGTGCCGGGGAGCTGTTTTTT. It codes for CASSSGLARAGELFF.